Sequencing of this T cell receptor (beta chain) was carried out in a study of glioma-infiltrating T cells. The sample holds many counts of this clonotype. Its cognate antigen is unknown. Study-wide points: Tissue-blood divergence was below expectation in non-neoplastic patients, above in gliomas. Very few CDR3 sequences were shared between tissue and blood.

TCR alpha and beta CDR3 regions were amplified from RNA using iRepertoire nested multiplex PCR. Input was roughly 85-450 ng of tissue mRNA or PBMC total RNA. TCRdb re-derived calls from the multiplex PCR reads in MiXCR, one entry per CDR3 protein. The sample has approximately 110,000 distinct CDR3 sequences, under 30% seen once. The V and J ends lost 3 bases and 0 bases respectively, with 8 bases between them. The CDR3 runs 13 residues. Germline lookup yields CDR1 SQVTM and CDR2 ANQGSEA. This chain uses TRBV29-1 with TRBJ1-1; D not certain. The clonotype comes from a human donor with low-grade glioma or glioblastoma, undergoing nonglioma brain surgery, or in good health (not recorded which). The sample was glioma tissue, nonneoplastic brain tissue, or PBMCs (not recorded which). In DNA, the CDR3 is TGCAGCGTTGAGAAAGGGATGAACACTGAAGCTTTCTTT. Protein: CSVEKGMNTEAFF.